This record covers a single TCR beta chain. These data are taken from a study of blood T cell repertoires in COVID-19. At the level of the study: From T cells, B-cell-depleted T cells, or PBMCs came the material, which was cDNA or gDNA.

In the original workflow: For nucleated cells, counts were estimated from reference gene primer amplification. The repertoire was sequenced with immunoSEQ multiplex PCR; TCRdb's copy has only in-frame clones and lacks some. Clone size and the V and J calls come from that table; the DNA yielded D and trimming. Of 85,000 to 100,000 clones in the sample, around 74% were seen once. The CDR3 runs 13 residues. Germline CDR1 SGHNT, CDR2 YYREEE (reference sequence). Trimming left V 0 bases short and J 9 bases short, with 12 bases between. V and J are TRBV5-4 and TRBJ1-2; D is perhaps TRBD1 (5 bases). Sample: peripheral blood. The TCR sequence derives from a woman older than 75 with active or convalescent COVID-19. This chain's CDR3 is CASSLDSGHSYTF. The CDR3 nucleotides read TGTGCCAGCAGCTTGGACTCAGGGCACAGCTACACCTTC.